This paragraph reports one T cell receptor (beta chain). CDR3 length equals 14 residues. Germline V lookup: CDR1 SGHRS, CDR2 YFSETQ. V lost 2 bases, J lost 8 bases, and 16 bases lay in between. The data originate from a study of shared T cell receptors in the human thymus. This table comes from immunoSEQ multiplex PCR, and its TCRdb copy is limited to in-frame clones, with some not included. The profile shows around 65,000 clones, about 95% of them singletons. The sample was thymocytes. The chain combines TRBV5-1 with TRBJ1-2; D perhaps matches TRBD1 (5 bases). The source is a human donor. Here the CDR3 DNA reads TGCGCCAGCAGCTTCGGGATGCTCCCAGGGGGCTACACCTTC. Its protein is CASSFGMLPGGYTF.